The rows below give T cell receptor beta chains drawn from one sample of a study of T cell changes during pregnancy in multiple sclerosis. Only in-frame clones appear in the TCRdb table, and some are missing; sequencing was by immunoSEQ multiplex PCR. The sample lists 90,000 to 100,000 clones, under 95% seen once, with about 2.3% in the top ten. The specimen was peripheral blood, collected after pregnancy. The source of these receptors is a female donor in good health, enrolled as a control in a pregnancy study. Both conserved end residues are part of each CDR3. The order of the fields is V gene, D gene, CDR3 protein. A D gene is named only where the DNA matches it firmly.

v_call: TRBV5-1
d_call: -
cdr3_aa: CASSLARVSYEQYF

v_call: TRBV6-5
d_call: -
cdr3_aa: CASSYSRILYNEQFF

v_call: TRBV5-1
d_call: -
cdr3_aa: CASSRDLLGNTIYF

v_call: TRBV27
d_call: -
cdr3_aa: CASSFTGGFVEAFF

v_call: TRBV15
d_call: TRBD1
cdr3_aa: CATSADRGAYEQYF

v_call: TRBV5-1
d_call: TRBD2
cdr3_aa: CASSLSLAGGPETQYF

v_call: TRBV7-9
d_call: TRBD1
cdr3_aa: CASSLSQGAFYEQYF

v_call: TRBV28
d_call: -
cdr3_aa: CASSEIHGGTDGNTIYF

v_call: TRBV5-1
d_call: -
cdr3_aa: CASSLEYSFRTNEKLFF

v_call: TRBV10-2
d_call: TRBD2
cdr3_aa: CASSRTSGIYEQYF

v_call: TRBV14
d_call: -
cdr3_aa: CASSPGGLSYNSPLHF

v_call: TRBV28
d_call: TRBD2
cdr3_aa: CASTPREGAQETQYF

v_call: TRBV29-1
d_call: TRBD2
cdr3_aa: CSVDPAGVDTQYF

v_call: TRBV29-1
d_call: -
cdr3_aa: CSVVLRNTEAFF

v_call: TRBV4-1
d_call: TRBD1
cdr3_aa: CASSLRQGTYEQYF

v_call: TRBV6-5
d_call: -
cdr3_aa: CASSAGTEAFF

v_call: TRBV27
d_call: TRBD1
cdr3_aa: CASSLTGGANYEQYF

v_call: TRBV27
d_call: -
cdr3_aa: CASSLFAGELFF

v_call: TRBV6-5
d_call: TRBD2
cdr3_aa: CASSSWQGGSEQYF

v_call: TRBV10-2
d_call: -
cdr3_aa: CASSERVPSNEQFF

v_call: TRBV9
d_call: -
cdr3_aa: CASSVGGTGTYEQYF

v_call: TRBV12-5
d_call: -
cdr3_aa: CASGLEVWNTGELFF

v_call: TRBV19
d_call: -
cdr3_aa: CASSTAGAGTAEAFF

v_call: TRBV27
d_call: -
cdr3_aa: CASSPGSPSEAFF

v_call: TRBV6-1
d_call: TRBD2
cdr3_aa: CASSFWTRLTDTQYF

v_call: TRBV6-1
d_call: -
cdr3_aa: CASTQGGRYEQYF

v_call: TRBV7-9
d_call: TRBD2
cdr3_aa: CASSLVAGEQFF